The clone carrying this TCR beta chain appeared a single time. What it binds is not known. This entry comes from a study of shared clonotypes between healthy human individuals. Study-wide points: Among non-shared clonotypes, generation probabilities were lower than among those shared by all four donors.

Each subset's genomic DNA was split evenly across several immunoSEQ plates. Some clones are missing from TCRdb's copy, which holds only in-frame ones; the method was immunoSEQ multiplex PCR. The profile shows some 200,000 clones, 66% of them singletons. After removal of 4 bases from V and 1 base from J, the junction contained 3 bases not matched to a gene. Looked up from germline, CDR1 is SGHDT and CDR2 is YYEEEE. CDR3 length: 14 residues. This chain uses TRBV5-6 with TRBJ1-1, with 8 bases identical to TRBD1. Sequencing used memory CD4+ T cells sorted from blood. This sample's subset: CD45RA-negative fraction. The origin of this receptor is a man younger than 45 in good health. The CDR3 reads CASSKGTGNTEAFF. The CDR3 coding sequence is TGTGCCAGCAGCAAAGGGACAGGGAACACTGAAGCTTTCTTT.